This paragraph covers one T cell receptor beta chain sequence. Its binding antigen is unknown. Qualities for individual bases were not recorded, and no much larger clone is one base off. V has 6 bases trimmed and J has 5 bases trimmed; junction bases matching no gene number 2. Spanning cysteine to phenylalanine, the CDR3 consists of 13 amino acids. Only the CDR3 region is kept as DNA, spanning 39 bases read in frame from base 1. Taken from the germline V gene, the CDR1 and CDR2 loops are MNHNS and SASEGT. Preparation of the library involved the immunoSEQ multiplex PCR assay. A mixture of 60 forward primers for TCR Vbeta segments and 13 reverse primers for TCR Jbeta segments was used in the multiplex PCR. Amplification of the CDR3 region of rearranged TCR beta genes was performed with a multiplex PCR assay on genomic DNA. Amplified TCR beta libraries were sequenced as 87-base-pair reads on the Illumina HiSeq System. Per the original workflow: A later analysis tallied approximately 87 million unique TCR beta chains across the 550 to 850 repertoires, and about 10 million of those chains were shared by two or more donors. Raw reads were error-corrected and collapsed into unique sequences by a nearest-neighbor algorithm in which closely related sequences were merged to remove PCR and sequencing errors. Alignment of CDR3 sequences to IMGT reference sequences was used to assign V, D and J gene segments. Each retained sequence needed at least a six-nucleotide match to both a V gene segment and a J gene segment. A rearrangement counted as productive if the CDR3 had no stop codons and remained in frame with V and J, and every other rearrangement counted as non-productive. CDR3 was defined according to IMGT convention as the region running from the second conserved V-encoded cysteine to the conserved J-encoded phenylalanine. The earlier analysis of fewer than 750 of the donors excluded sequences that lacked an unambiguous match to a single V gene segment. In an earlier analysis of several hundred of the donors, a V segment was called functional when productive rearrangements were above 56.7%, and segregating when the standard deviation between donors exceeded 5%. A statistical classification framework was built to diagnose cytomegalovirus status from the catalog of TCR beta chain sequences. V and J gene assignment, in a later analysis, came from comparing TCR nucleotide sequences with IMGT/GENE-DB human TR gene sequences. In a later analysis, CDR3 sequences and most-parsimonious VDJ recombination scenarios were assigned using the TCRdist pipeline. In a later analysis, each TCR beta chain was defined by its CDR3 amino acid sequence together with its V-gene family, and reads without a unique V-gene family were excluded. A later analysis removed 500 to 600 highly shared, low-generation-probability nucleotide sequences to deal with suspected cross-contamination and a sequencing artifact. In a later analysis, a clonal expansion index was calculated for each public chain from normalized within-repertoire ranks of inferred template counts. In a later analysis, generation probabilities were computed with a VDJ recombination model fitted to out-of-frame rearrangements, and the resulting probabilities were checked against IGoR. In a later analysis, hypergeometric tests were used to score TCR-TCR, TCR-HLA and TCR-CMV co-occurrence, with a repertoire-size bias correction applied to TCR pairs. A later analysis estimated false discovery rates by permuting HLA or CMV assignments 20 times. In a later analysis, co-occurring TCRs were grouped using DBSCAN, with TCRdist sequence similarity added in when clustering inside HLA-allele-positive subsets. Repertoires with fewer than 30,000 or more than 120,000 public chains were left out of co-occurrence clustering, as were about 5 repertoires with anomalous nucleotide sharing. What TCRdb holds here is the immuneACCESS table cut down to in-frame rearrangements. Part of the clones is not present; checked against another copy, under half of the missing clones reflect an unresolved V gene, and the others are unexplained. V and J calls and clone size come straight from that table; D and trimming were deduced from the DNA. Across this sample there are more than 110,000 clones, with around 80% seen only once. The biggest ten clones account for 1.2% of the sample.

In total, 600 or so healthy bone marrow donors made up the cohort. At the time of sampling, every cohort member was nominally healthy, though immune exposures that went unrecorded were likely present. The donor tested CMV seronegative and was one of the 352 seronegative cohort members. Each donor provided a peripheral blood sample, and peripheral blood mononuclear cells were used for TCR beta sequencing. The Qiagen DNeasy Blood Extraction Kit was used to extract genomic DNA from the blood cell samples. The sample belongs to a study of cytomegalovirus exposure and HLA in healthy donors (dated by TCRdb to 2016 to 2017). Broadly, across the study: According to an earlier analysis of 550 to 700 of the donors, about 179 million T cells yielded 100 million or so unique TCR beta sequences and about 300 Gb of sequence data. Class I and class II HLA loci were covered by the typing at four-digit resolution. Roughly 300 gigabases of sequencing data and roughly 90 million unique TCR sequences were included in an early release covering several hundred HLA-typed donors. A later analysis re-examined previously published TCR beta repertoires from just over 650 donors and added high-resolution HLA genotyping to investigate patterns of TCR occurrence. Every repertoire in the discovery cohort had been generated on one and the same sequencing platform. An earlier analysis of around 640 of the donors used high-throughput TCR beta sequencing to judge whether each TCR beta V gene segment behaved as functional or pseudogenic. Genome-wide SNP genotypes for about three fifths of the roughly 670 donors were used in a later genetic analysis, which treated that subset as a discovery cohort. About 5 DR-DQ haplotypes were handled as single units for association and clustering, since linkage in the cohort was strong. Across some 400 genotyped donors of the cohort, an average of about 200,000 unique TCR beta nucleotide sequences per donor were sequenced, and 15% to 20% of those sequences were non-productive. The aim of the study was to test whether cataloging public T cell receptors could identify signatures of past pathogen exposure. To predict cytomegalovirus infection status, the study combined high-throughput TCR immunosequencing, statistical association of individual TCRs with disease status, and machine learning. Donor age, sex, ethnicity and CMV serostatus were compiled together with the repertoire data. The T cell repertoires of some 670 subjects were profiled by immunosequencing and related to cytomegalovirus serostatus. Of the roughly 400 genotyped donors, 65% to 90% fell in the genetic ancestry cluster associated with self-reported Caucasian donors. In addition to the first cohort of 666 subjects, a separate validation cohort of around 110 different subjects was used. Rather than using new phenotypic data, the later analysis identified candidate immune exposures from TCR beta sequences and from how often those sequences occurred across donors. The number of donors typed differed by locus, with roughly 629-640 for A, B, C, DRB1 and DQB1, around 500 for DQA1, approximately 570 for DPA1, and approximately 470 for DPB1.

General conclusions and limits of the study: In a later analysis, TCR association rates were found to vary across HLA loci, with the most associated TCRs seen for DRB1 alleles and the fewest for HLA-C alleles. In a later analysis, HLA-associated TCR beta chains showed more clonal expansion and lower generation probabilities than non-associated chains that were equally common. Because the 87-base-pair reads could not distinguish some IMGT-functional V segments, including TRBV6-2 and TRBV6-3, those segments were excluded. In vitro tests confirmed that a few of the cytomegalovirus-associated TCR beta chains recognize cytomegalovirus antigens. Around 16 rarely observed V segments, including chromosome 9 orphons, were excluded from the earlier analysis of approximately 600 of the donors because counts were too low. This cohort had only TCR beta chains sequenced, and the lack of alpha or paired-chain data limited which features could be detected. Compared with the approximately 710-donor mean, donors in an Asian-associated ancestry cluster had fewer N-insertions in productive TCRs, according to a later genetic analysis. It was suggested by the authors that the approach could potentially be generalized to other disease states and immunological phenotypes. In the study, approximately 150 TCR beta chains were listed as associated with cytomegalovirus. A later analysis reported that several top co-occurrence clusters appeared linked to parvovirus B19, influenza, CMV and Epstein-Barr virus. Most TCR sequences were seen in very few donors, while some public TCRs were found in many individuals. Broadly in line with IMGT annotations, most TCR beta V segments showed up in productive rearrangements about 87% or about 30% of the time in an earlier analysis of 587 of the donors. In a later genetic analysis, a missense DCLRE1C variant was associated with V-gene and J-gene trimming of TCR beta chains, and the association was replicated in an independent cohort. A further reported finding was that TCR beta sequences accurately predicted the HLA-A and HLA-B alleles for most subjects in the first cohort. Immune exposure information for the cohort was limited to CMV serostatus. HLA typing was unavailable for some donors at each locus, so association tests used only the typed subset. Cytomegalovirus status was reported to be diagnosed by the classifier with high specificity and sensitivity in both the original and validation cohorts. At a false discovery rate of 0.05, a later analysis linked 16,951 TCR beta sequences to specific HLA alleles. When HLA alleles, especially DR and DQ, strongly co-occurred, TCR associations were difficult to assign to individual alleles. Linkage disequilibrium might explain the correlated functional status among segregating V segments, but an unknown experimental factor could not be ruled out. The presence/absence analyses assumed that sequencing depth was roughly uniform across donors, and that assumption may not be true. In a later analysis, most CMV-associated TCR beta chains were found to appear HLA-restricted, with HLA associations seemingly driven largely by CMV exposure. A cluster of highly shared sequence variants was judged likely to represent a technical artifact of the sequencing pipeline.

The V and J segments used are TRBV6-1 and TRBJ2-5, with 11 bases aligning to TRBD1. The receptor was derived from a female donor in good health and CMV-seronegative. Material for sequencing was PBMCs. The CDR3 protein is CASSRDRGETQYF. The bases read TGTGCCAGCAGCCGGGACAGGGGGGAGACCCAGTACTTC.